Listed below are T cell receptor beta chains from one sample, sequenced in a study of identical twins. TCRdb reanalysed the 5' RACE reads using MiXCR and keeps one entry per CDR3 protein. The sample has some 440,000 distinct CDR3 sequences, about 24% seen once. These sequences were also reported in another study, on T cells expressing NK-cell markers.

Input material: CD4+ T cells sorted from blood. Receptors originate from a young woman in good health. Each CDR3 is given with its conserved first and last residue. A D gene is named only where the DNA matches it firmly. The size field is filled for only some rows; it gives once, few, many or a size class.

CDR3	DNA	J	D	V	size
CASSQIGQYGYTF	TGCGCCAGCAGCCAAATAGGACAGTATGGCTACACCTTC	TRBJ1-2	NA	TRBV4-3	NA
CASSRHRAVYSTDTQYF	TGTGCCAGCAGCCGACACAGAGCGGTTTATAGCACAGATACGCAGTATTTT	TRBJ2-3	NA	TRBV5-6	NA
CSVEGQGGTEAFF	TGCAGCGTGGAGGGACAGGGGGGCACTGAAGCTTTCTTT	TRBJ1-1	TRBD1	TRBV29-1	many
CASSDVGVQDTGELFF	TGCGCCAGCAGCGACGTTGGGGTACAGGACACCGGGGAGCTGTTTTTT	TRBJ2-2	NA	TRBV5-1	NA
CASSEGTGLHYEQYF	TGCGCCAGCAGTGAGGGGACAGGTCTACACTACGAGCAGTACTTC	TRBJ2-7	TRBD1	TRBV10-1	NA
CASSFNEQFF	TGTGCCAGCAGCTTCAATGAGCAGTTCTTC	TRBJ2-1	NA	TRBV7-9	many
CASWYPGTSEYNEQFF	TGTGCCAGCTGGTATCCCGGGACTAGCGAATACAATGAGCAGTTCTTC	TRBJ2-1	TRBD2	TRBV2	NA
CASSEAGSTGELFF	TGTGCCAGCAGTGAAGCAGGGAGCACCGGGGAGCTGTTTTTT	TRBJ2-2	NA	TRBV25-1	NA
CASCPGQGNNEQFF	TGTGCCTCCTGCCCGGGACAGGGAAACAATGAGCAGTTCTTC	TRBJ2-1	TRBD1	TRBV10-3	few
CASSLGDRGGYGYTF	TGCGCCAGCAGCTTGGGGGACAGGGGCGGCTATGGCTACACCTTC	TRBJ1-2	TRBD1	TRBV5-1	NA
CSARRTSGRANEQFF	TGCAGTGCACGGAGGACTAGCGGGAGAGCCAATGAGCAGTTCTTC	TRBJ2-1	TRBD2	TRBV20-1	NA
CASSFFQETQYF	TGTGCCAGCAGCTTCTTCCAAGAGACCCAGTACTTC	TRBJ2-5	NA	TRBV7-2	many
CASRALEGSEQFF	TGTGCCAGCAGGGCCTTGGAAGGCAGTGAGCAGTTCTTC	TRBJ2-1	NA	TRBV2	NA
CASNGDYGYTF	TGTGCCAGCAATGGAGACTATGGCTACACCTTC	TRBJ1-2	NA	TRBV25-1	few
CATGRARNTGELFF	TGTGCCACCGGAAGGGCCAGAAACACCGGGGAGCTGTTTTTT	TRBJ2-2	NA	TRBV15	few
CASTNRRGTDTQYF	TGTGCCAGCACCAATAGGCGAGGCACAGATACGCAGTATTTT	TRBJ2-3	NA	TRBV12-3/TRBV12-4	NA
CASSNPKRGTTGELFF	TGTGCCAGCAGCAACCCGAAACGGGGGACCACCGGGGAGCTGTTTTTT	TRBJ2-2	NA	TRBV5-4	NA
CASSLRGSHGSLKNIQYF	TGCGCCAGCAGCTTGCGTGGGTCTCACGGGAGTTTAAAAAACATTCAGTACTTC	TRBJ2-4	NA	TRBV5-1	NA
CASSLPHRTSNEKLFF	TGTGCCAGCAGTCTACCCCACAGAACATCTAATGAAAAACTGTTTTTT	TRBJ1-4	NA	TRBV28	few
CASSQAGGSYNEQFF	TGTGCCAGCAGCCAAGCTGGCGGGTCCTACAATGAGCAGTTCTTC	TRBJ2-1	NA	TRBV4-3	many
CASSRDRRSGEQFF	TGCGCCAGCAGCCGGGACCGGAGATCTGGTGAGCAGTTCTTC	TRBJ2-1	NA	TRBV4-1	few
CAITGGIYNEQFF	TGTGCCATCACCGGGGGTATATACAATGAGCAGTTCTTC	TRBJ2-1	NA	TRBV10-3	NA
CASSLKWSSGRASSSTDTQYF	TGTGCCAGCAGCCTTAAGTGGTCGAGCGGGAGGGCCTCTAGCAGCACAGATACGCAGTATTTT	TRBJ2-3	TRBD2	TRBV7-3	NA
CASSLWNEQYF	TGCGCCAGCAGCTTGTGGAACGAGCAGTACTTC	TRBJ2-7	NA	TRBV5-1	NA
CASRSTGSYGYTF	TGTGCCAGCAGGTCAACAGGGAGCTATGGCTACACCTTC	TRBJ1-2	NA	TRBV6-1	NA
CSARDRFRATNEKLFF	TGCAGTGCTAGAGACCGGTTTAGGGCAACTAATGAAAAACTGTTTTTT	TRBJ1-4	NA	TRBV20-1	NA